This T cell receptor (beta chain) was sequenced during a study of T-cell reconstitution after alpha-beta-depleted transplantation in children. CDR3 length equals 13 residues. Trimming pared 5 bases from V and 7 bases from J, leaving 13 bases between. Germline V CDR1 and CDR2: ENHRY, SYGVKD. Unique molecular identifiers were used in preparing the TCRbeta library. TCRdb used MiXCR to reprocess the PCR reads, holding one entry per CDR3 protein. This sample carries around 680,000 distinct CDR3 sequences, 16% of them seen once, and the ten largest clones take about 1.1%. This receptor was taken from a human donor who donated a stem cell graft to a child with acute myeloid leukemia. The material was PBMCs from the stem cell graft donor, obtained from the stem cell graft. V gene TRBV10-3 combines with J gene TRBJ2-3; a weak D match, TRBD1 (6 bases). CDR3 DNA sequence: TGTGCCATCAGTTCTGGACAGCCAAATACGCAGTATTTT. It encodes CAISSGQPNTQYF.